The 32 T cell receptor beta chains given below trace back to one sample, sequenced in a study of brain T cells in children with intractable seizures. Sequencing used immunoSEQ multiplex PCR; TCRdb keeps in-frame clones, though not all of them. Seen here are approximately 41,000 clones, roughly 90% observed once, and the top ten hold around 5.9%. Sequencing was performed on peripheral blood, taken at surgery. The receptors stem from a girl aged 2-10 years with tuberous sclerosis and intractable seizures.

The chain is built from TRBV9 and TRBJ1-1, with a weak D call TRBD1 (5 bases). Germline CDR1 reads SGDLS; CDR2 reads YYNGEE. The CDR3 loop spans 17 amino acids. The V end was cut by 3 bases, the J end by 0 bases, with 18 bases between. As DNA, the CDR3 is TGTGCCAGCAGCGCCGGACACGCGAGCCGGATGAACACTGAAGCTTTCTTT. Translation gives CASSAGHASRMNTEAFF.

The genes are TRBV27 and TRBJ1-5; possible D gene TRBD1, 5 bases. V was pared by 1 base and J by 5 bases, with 18 bases between. The CDR3 is 17 residues long. Germline V CDR1 and CDR2: MNHEY, SMNVEV (reference sequence). CDR3 amino acids: CASSLYVPGPSDQPQHF. CDR3 nucleotide sequence: TGTGCCAGCAGTTTATACGTCCCGGGACCGAGCGATCAGCCCCAGCATTTT.

The chain combines TRBV30 with TRBJ1-2; D unresolved. This CDR3 is built from 11 residues. Germline CDR1 reads GTSNPN; CDR2 reads SVGIG (reference sequence). The V gene lost 4 bases and the J gene lost 7 bases, with 10 bases spanning the gap. The CDR3 DNA sequence: TGTGCCTGGACCGGTTCGCGTGGCTACACCTTC. It yields the protein CAWTGSRGYTF.

The chain uses TRBV6-6 and TRBJ1-5; 8 bases match TRBD1. CDR1 is MNHNY, CDR2 SVGAGI, per germline (reference sequence). The CDR3 has 15 residues. V gave up 6 bases and J gave up 5 bases; unmatched junction bases: 9. The DNA of the CDR3 is TGTGCCAGCAGACACATGACAGGGGTCGATCAGCCCCAGCATTTT. Encoded protein: CASRHMTGVDQPQHF.

This chain connects TRBV7-3 to TRBJ1-2, with TRBD1 matching over 7 bases. V trimming: 1 base; J trimming: 4 bases; junction bases outside the gene matches: 3. Germline CDR1 reads SGHTA; CDR2 reads FQGTGA. The CDR3 runs 14 residues. CDR3 nucleotide sequence: TGTGCCAGCAGCTTAAGACAGGGAGTCTATGGCTACACCTTC. Protein product: CASSLRQGVYGYTF. Based on the CDR3 plus reference TRBV7-3 and TRBJ1-2, the full variable domain is GAGVSQTPSNKVTEKGKYVELRCDPISGHTALYWYRQSLGQGPEFLIYFQGTGAADDSGLPNDRFFAVRPEGSVSTLKIQRTERGDSAVYLCASSLRQGVYGYTFGSGTRLTVV.

The V and J genes are TRBV6-6 and TRBJ1-4; 11 nucleotides align to TRBD1. CDR1 and CDR2 from the germline V gene are MNHNY and SVGAGI (reference sequence). The V segment lost 7 bases and the J segment 4 bases; nucleotides outside the gene matches: 8. CDR3 size: 16 residues. For the CDR3, the DNA is TGTGCCAGCACCATCCGGACAGGGGGCCTTAATGAAAAACTGTTTTTT. It yields the protein CASTIRTGGLNEKLFF.

This CDR3 reads CASSSDPDTQYF. CDR3 sequence (DNA): TGTGCCAGCAGCTCCGACCCCGATACGCAGTATTTT. The chain joins TRBV5-4 to TRBJ2-3; D gene unclear. Trimming cost V 3 bases and J 6 bases, with 8 bases left between them. Germline V gene data show CDR1 as SGHNT and CDR2 as YYREEE (reference sequence). The CDR3 is 12 residues long.

The chain carries TRBV28 and TRBJ2-3; D is uncertain. The germline gives CDR1 MDHEN, CDR2 SYDVKM. There are 17 residues in the CDR3. Trimming cost V 6 bases and J 2 bases, with 21 bases left between them. CDR3 DNA sequence: TGTGCCAGCAGCCGAACCTTAAAGAGCCAATCCACAGATACGCAGTATTTT. This sequence encodes CASSRTLKSQSTDTQYF.

V and J are TRBV6-5 and TRBJ2-4; D is undetermined. The CDR3 spans 11 residues. The ends were cut back, 4 bases at V and 3 bases at J, with 1 base in the middle. Germline V gene sequence: CDR1 MNHEY, CDR2 SVGAGI. The CDR3 here is CASSFKNIQYF. Written as DNA, the CDR3 is TGTGCCAGCAGTTTCAAAAACATTCAGTACTTC.

The chain employs TRBV4-1 and TRBJ1-2, with D perhaps TRBD1 (6 bases). The germline V gene has CDR1 MGHRA and CDR2 YSYEKL. The CDR3 covers 16 residues. Trimming left V 1 base short and J 4 bases short, with 16 bases between. In DNA form, the CDR3 reads TGCGCCAGCAGCCAAGGCCCGAGGGGGATCCTCTATGGCTACACCTTC. Amino acids: CASSQGPRGILYGYTF.

The CDR3 loop reads CASSFQRGVSNTQYF. The CDR3 bases are TGTGCCAGCAGCTTCCAGCGGGGGGTATCAAATACGCAGTATTTT. The chain joins TRBV7-9 to TRBJ2-3; TRBD2 aligns across 9 bases. The CDR3 spans 15 residues. The ends lost 3 bases at V and 7 bases at J; junction bases unmatched: 8. Germline CDR1 reads SEHNR; CDR2 reads FQNEAQ (reference sequence). Full variable domain (remainder filled in from reference TRBV7-9 and TRBJ2-3): DTGVSQNPRHKITKRGQNVTFRCDPISEHNRLYWYRQTLGQGPEFLTYFQNEAQLEKSRLLSDRFSAERPKGSFSTLEIQRTEQGDSAMYLCASSFQRGVSNTQYFGPGTRLTVL.

The gene calls are TRBV6-2 or TRBV6-3 and TRBJ2-3, with 10 bases aligning to TRBD2. This CDR3 comprises 17 residues. After removal of 2 bases from V and 2 bases from J, the junction contained 7 bases not matched to a gene. Germline V CDR1 and CDR2: MNHEY, SVGEGT. The CDR3 reads CASSYSSGGLHTDTQYF. The CDR3 nucleotides are TGTGCCAGCAGTTACAGTAGCGGGGGGCTCCACACAGATACGCAGTATTTT.

The V gene is TRBV9, the J gene TRBJ2-1, with 8 bases matching TRBD1. The CDR3 is 12 residues long. Germline trimming cut 3 bases from V and 8 bases from J; bases unmatched to any gene: 1. Germline V lookup: CDR1 SGDLS, CDR2 YYNGEE. This chain's CDR3 is CASSATGDEQFF. The CDR3 bases are TGTGCCAGCAGCGCGACAGGGGATGAGCAGTTCTTC.

The CDR3 DNA follows: TGTGCCATCAGTGAGTCCGGGACTAACTCACCCCTCCACTTT. Translated: CAISESGTNSPLHF. The V gene is TRBV10-3, the J gene TRBJ1-6; weak D call: TRBD1 (5 bases). Germline CDR1 ENHRY, CDR2 SYGVKD. CDR3 length equals 14 residues. V lost 0 bases to trimming and J lost 10 bases, with 10 bases between them.

The J gene is TRBJ1-4, the V gene TRBV2; the D is unclear. Looked up from germline, CDR1 is SNHLY and CDR2 is FYNNEI. This CDR3 spans 16 amino acids. The V gene lost 2 bases and the J gene lost 0 bases, with 10 bases spanning the gap. As DNA, the CDR3 is TGTGCCAGCAGTGAATACGGCGACCCAACTAATGAAAAACTGTTTTTT. Protein sequence: CASSEYGDPTNEKLFF.

This rearrangement joins TRBV2 to TRBJ2-7, with TRBD2 identical over 11 bases. V shed 6 bases, J shed 3 bases, and the junction held 4 bases outside the gene matches. The CDR3 runs to 14 residues. Germline assignment: CDR1 SNHLY and CDR2 FYNNEI. The CDR3 nucleotides read TGTGCCAGCAGCCCCGGACTAGCGGGCTACGAGCAGTACTTC. It specifies CASSPGLAGYEQYF.

CDR3 in DNA: TGTGCCAGCAGCTCGGGCTTGGGGACTAGCGGGGGAGCTACATACGAGCAGTACGTC. Protein: CASSSGLGTSGGATYEQYV. The chain couples TRBV5-6 to TRBJ2-7; 14 positions match TRBD2. Germline V CDR1 and CDR2: SGHDT, YYEEEE. V shed 3 bases and J 4 bases; nucleotides not matched to a gene: 15. The CDR3 is 19 residues long.

The chain has TRBV4-1 and TRBJ2-7, with D maybe TRBD1 (5 bases). Trimming shortened V by 4 bases and J by 2 bases, and 21 bases separated the two germline ends. The CDR3 extends over 17 amino acids. The germline V gene encodes CDR1 MGHRA and CDR2 YSYEKL. In DNA form, the CDR3 reads TGCGCCAGCAGCCCCTGCCCCCTTTGCAGGGTAGCCTACGAGCAGTACGTC. Its translation is CASSPCPLCRVAYEQYV.

This clone occurred a few times. The rearrangement uses TRBV7-9 and TRBJ1-2; D gene uncertain. V lost 2 bases and J lost 1, with 5 bases in between. Germline V gene data show CDR1 as SEHNR and CDR2 as FQNEAQ (reference sequence). The CDR3 has 13 amino acids. This chain's CDR3 is CASSLQINYGYTF. The CDR3 DNA is TGTGCCAGCAGCTTACAGATTAACTATGGCTACACCTTC.

The chain employs TRBV6-1 and TRBJ2-1; D is unresolved. The CDR3 covers 12 residues. Germline lookup yields CDR1 MNHNS and CDR2 SASEGT. V dropped 1 base and J dropped 9 bases, with 7 bases sitting between them. In DNA, the CDR3 is TGTGCCAGCAGTGAAGTCTTGGGTGAGCAGTTCTTC. Translated, it gives CASSEVLGEQFF.

This clone was observed a handful of times. The chain employs TRBV4-1 and TRBJ2-1, with 12 bases lining up with TRBD1. In germline, CDR1 is MGHRA, CDR2 YSYEKL. The CDR3 has 15 residues. The ends lost 3 bases at V and 9 bases at J; junction bases unmatched: 6. Here the CDR3 reads CASSHPGQGAGEQFF. The CDR3 nucleotides read TGCGCCAGCAGCCACCCGGGACAGGGGGCGGGTGAGCAGTTCTTC.

This sequence joins TRBV7-9 and TRBJ1-5; 8 bases match TRBD1. Trimming cost V 5 bases and J 5 bases; bases outside gene matches: 2. In germline, CDR1 is SEHNR, CDR2 FQNEAQ (reference sequence). CDR3 length equals 13 residues. The DNA of the CDR3 is TGTGCCAGCAGCCTACAGGGGGATCAGCCCCAGCATTTT. Protein: CASSLQGDQPQHF. Using reference TRBV7-9 and TRBJ1-5 for the parts outside the CDR3, the full variable domain is DTGVSQNPRHKITKRGQNVTFRCDPISEHNRLYWYRQTLGQGPEFLTYFQNEAQLEKSRLLSDRFSAERPKGSFSTLEIQRTEQGDSAMYLCASSLQGDQPQHFGDGTRLSIL.

The V call is TRBV27, the J call TRBJ2-1; tentatively, D is TRBD1 or TRBD2 (7 bases each). Trimming stripped 7 bases from V and 10 bases from J, with 20 bases between. The CDR3 extends over 14 amino acids. Germline V gene sequence: CDR1 MNHEY, CDR2 SMNVEV (reference sequence). The CDR3 loop is CASTQGSWGGEQFF. CDR3 sequence (DNA): TGTGCCAGCACACAGGGGTCGTGGGGGGGCGAGCAGTTCTTC.

This chain links TRBV7-2 with TRBJ1-2; 8 nucleotides agree with TRBD1. With 4 bases clipped from V and 3 bases from J, the junction kept 4 bases outside the gene matches. The germline V gene encodes CDR1 SGHTA and CDR2 FQGNSA. The CDR3 has 14 residues. The CDR3 sequence is CASSWDRQDYGYTF. In DNA form, the CDR3 reads TGTGCCAGCAGCTGGGACAGGCAGGACTATGGCTACACCTTC. Full variable domain (remainder filled in from reference TRBV7-2 and TRBJ1-2): GAGVSQSPSNKVTEKGKDVELRCDPISGHTALYWYRQSLGQGLEFLIYFQGNSAPDKSGLPSDRFSAERTGGSVSTLTIQRTQQEDSAVYLCASSWDRQDYGYTFGSGTRLTVV.

This rearrangement joins TRBV30 to TRBJ1-1; D is uncertain. This CDR3 contains 11 residues. Germline CDR1 reads GTSNPN; CDR2 reads SVGIG (reference sequence). Between the trimmed V and J ends, which lost 0 bases and 6 bases, there was a span of 5 bases. DNA for the CDR3: TGTGCCTGGAGTGTAACCGCTGAAGCTTTCTTT. Protein product: CAWSVTAEAFF.

The chain carries TRBV2 and TRBJ1-2; a weak D match, TRBD1 (5 bases). CDR3 length: 14 amino acids. The V gene's germline CDR1 is SNHLY and CDR2 FYNNEI. Trimming cost V 6 bases and J 0 bases, with 11 bases left between them. The CDR3 reads CASSRTPSNYGYTF. CDR3 sequence (DNA): TGTGCCAGCAGCCGGACACCTTCTAACTATGGCTACACCTTC.

The CDR3 spells CASSEAGWQGNQPQHF. As DNA, the CDR3 is TGTGCCAGCAGTGAAGCCGGGTGGCAGGGAAATCAGCCCCAGCATTTT. The chain uses TRBV6-1 and TRBJ1-5, with a tentative D call TRBD1 (5 bases). The CDR3 totals 16 residues. In germline, CDR1 is MNHNS, CDR2 SASEGT. Trimming left V 0 bases short and J 4 bases short, with 13 bases between.

V and J are TRBV7-9 and TRBJ1-2; D not resolved. The CDR3 sequence is 12 residues long. V lost 4 bases and J lost 3, with 6 bases in between. Germline CDR1 reads SEHNR; CDR2 reads FQNEAQ (reference sequence). CDR3 sequence: CASSSVDYGYTF. The CDR3 region has the DNA TGTGCCAGCAGCTCGGTCGACTATGGCTACACCTTC. Drawing the rest from reference TRBV7-9 and TRBJ1-2, the complete variable domain is DTGVSQNPRHKITKRGQNVTFRCDPISEHNRLYWYRQTLGQGPEFLTYFQNEAQLEKSRLLSDRFSAERPKGSFSTLEIQRTEQGDSAMYLCASSSVDYGYTFGSGTRLTVV.

The CDR3 coding sequence is TGTGCCAGCAGCTTAGAAAGGTTTCGGGGGCCCCTGGGGGATACGCAGTATTTT. This sequence encodes CASSLERFRGPLGDTQYF. V gene TRBV11-2 combines with J gene TRBJ2-3; D is possibly TRBD1 or TRBD2 (6 bases each). The CDR3 is made up of 18 amino acids. Trimming pared 0 bases from V and 6 bases from J, leaving 22 bases between. CDR1 and CDR2 from the germline V gene are SGHAT and FQNNGV.

The J gene is TRBJ2-7, the V gene TRBV27; D is possibly TRBD1 (6 bases). Germline CDR1 MNHEY, CDR2 SMNVEV (reference sequence). The CDR3 contains 14 residues. V was cut by 0 bases and J by 4 bases, with 10 bases left in between. CDR3 coding DNA: TGTGCCAGCAGTTTATCACAGGGAATATACGAGCAGTACTTC. The encoded protein is CASSLSQGIYEQYF.

The chain combines TRBV5-5 with TRBJ2-7, with 7 positions matching TRBD1. Germline V gene data show CDR1 as SGHKS and CDR2 as YYEKEE (reference sequence). The V segment lost 5 bases and the J segment 6 bases; nucleotides outside the gene matches: 8. The CDR3 consists of 13 residues. The CDR3 DNA follows: TGTGCCAGCAGGCTCCGTCCAGGGGGCGAGCAGTACGTC. Translating gives CASRLRPGGEQYV.

CDR3 protein: CASRESSYNEQFF. The CDR3 coding sequence is TGTGCCAGTCGGGAGAGCTCCTACAATGAGCAGTTCTTC. The genes are TRBV19 and TRBJ2-1; a weak D match, TRBD2 (6 bases). The germline V and J ends were trimmed by 8 bases and 0 bases, with 8 bases remaining between them. Germline lookup yields CDR1 LNHDA and CDR2 SQIVND (reference sequence). The CDR3 totals 13 residues.